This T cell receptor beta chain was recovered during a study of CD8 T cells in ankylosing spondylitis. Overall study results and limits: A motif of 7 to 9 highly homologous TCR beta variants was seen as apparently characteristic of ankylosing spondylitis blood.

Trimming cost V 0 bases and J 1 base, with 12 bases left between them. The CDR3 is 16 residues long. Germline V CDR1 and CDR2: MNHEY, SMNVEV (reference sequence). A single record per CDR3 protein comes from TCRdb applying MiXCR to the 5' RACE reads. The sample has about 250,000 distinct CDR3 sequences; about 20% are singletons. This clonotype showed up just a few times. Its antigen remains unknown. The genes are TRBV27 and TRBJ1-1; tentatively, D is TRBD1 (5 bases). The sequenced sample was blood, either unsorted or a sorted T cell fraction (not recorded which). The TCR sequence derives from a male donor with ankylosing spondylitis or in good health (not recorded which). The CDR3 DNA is TGTGCCAGCAGTTTATCGTCCCAGGGTTGGAACACTGAAGCTTTCTTT. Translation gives CASSLSSQGWNTEAFF.